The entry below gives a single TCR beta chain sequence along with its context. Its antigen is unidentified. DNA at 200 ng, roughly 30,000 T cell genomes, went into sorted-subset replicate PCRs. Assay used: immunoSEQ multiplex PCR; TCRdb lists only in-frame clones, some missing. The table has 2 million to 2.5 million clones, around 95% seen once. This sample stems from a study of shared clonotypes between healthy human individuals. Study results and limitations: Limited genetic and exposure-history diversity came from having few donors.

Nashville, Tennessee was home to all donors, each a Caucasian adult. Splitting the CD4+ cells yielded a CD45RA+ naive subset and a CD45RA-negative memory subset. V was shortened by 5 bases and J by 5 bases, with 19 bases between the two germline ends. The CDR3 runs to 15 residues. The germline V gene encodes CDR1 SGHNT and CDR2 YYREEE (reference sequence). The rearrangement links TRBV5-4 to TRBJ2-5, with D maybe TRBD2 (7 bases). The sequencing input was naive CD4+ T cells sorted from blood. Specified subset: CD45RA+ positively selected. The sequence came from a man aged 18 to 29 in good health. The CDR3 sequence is CASRQFGGGHETQYF. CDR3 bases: TGTGCCAGCAGGCAGTTTGGGGGGGGACATGAGACCCAGTACTTC.